The present T cell receptor (beta chain) was sequenced within a study of cytomegalovirus exposure and HLA in healthy donors. The CDR3 has 16 residues. CDR1 is MGHRA, CDR2 YSYEKL, per germline. V lost 1 base, J lost 3 bases, and 5 bases stayed unmatched. Amplification used 60 Vbeta primers and 13 Jbeta primers. Original handling: The authors later counted 65 million to 90 million unique TCR beta chains, some 10 million of them shared. Produced via immunoSEQ multiplex PCR; TCRdb's table is partial and in-frame only. The DNA was the basis for D and trimming; V, J and clone size are from that table. The sample contains about 170,000 clones, 82% of which appear only once.

The chain links TRBV4-1 to TRBJ2-1; TRBD2 matches at 8 bases. The sequence was collected from a girl aged 2 to 10 in good health and CMV-seropositive. The material sequenced was PBMCs. In nucleotides, the CDR3 is TGCGCCAGCAGCCAAGGGTTCGGGACTAGCTACAATGAGCAGTTCTTC. Translation: CASSQGFGTSYNEQFF.